This T cell receptor beta chain was recorded in a study of draining lymph node invasion in breast cancer (dated by TCRdb to about 2020). Concerning the study at large: Histology and cytokeratin immunohistochemistry were used to diagnose nodal metastasis, and EpCAM/CD45 flow cytometry was used to confirm the diagnosis. A separate targeted assay used bulk TCR-beta CDR3 sequencing to compare sorted memory regulatory T cells with memory conventional CD4 T cells across breast cancer tissues. In the separate targeted TCR sequencing, lymph nodes from a handful of patients were covered, and primary tumors were sequenced for three of those patients. Each patient contributed matched non-invaded and tumor-invaded tumor-draining lymph nodes plus the primary tumor, profiled for both Treg and Tconv subsets.

Libraries came from bulk RNA-seq. The data were produced on an Illumina HiSeq 2500. In the paper's pipeline: For the separate targeted TCR-seq dataset, CDR3 sequences were extracted and quantified from raw reads using MiXCR version 2.1.5 with default parameters. The separate targeted TCR-seq dataset defined each TCR-beta clone by its combination of V gene, J gene and CDR3 sequence. In the separate targeted TCR-seq dataset, clones with fewer than three counts were removed, then only the 90% most strongly expressed clones per sample were retained. In the separate targeted TCR-seq dataset, Treg-Tconv overlap was calculated per tissue as the number of shared clones divided by the total number of Treg clones, multiplied by 100. In-frame beta chains were kept once TCRdb had trimmed the public reads at Q25 with fastp and called clones with MiXCR. Under each unique CDR3 protein, matching rows form one entry showing the most common genes and DNA. These V and J calls are TCRdb output, not the study's own analysis. In all, the sample holds around 3,500 distinct CDR3 sequences, and roughly 80% of those were seen once. Clones ranked in the top ten supply around 1.9% of the sample.

In the case of this clonotype: What this receptor recognizes is not known. No clone much larger than this one lies a single base away; base qualities are absent.

CD4+ CD45RA- CD25- cells were sorted as memory conventional CD4 T cells. Tumor-draining lymph nodes were classified as non-invaded or invaded according to absence or presence of metastatic tumor cells. T cells were pre-enriched with a Miltenyi Pan T Cell isolation kit before staining and sorting. Immunohistochemistry for estrogen receptor, progesterone receptor, HER2 and Ki-67 was used to characterize primary tumors. Within a few hours after surgery, fresh surgical tissue was processed by cutting the tissue into small fragments. The tissue fragments were digested enzymatically for 20 to 25 minutes with Liberase TL plus DNase and were then passed through a 40-micrometer strainer. After DAPI live/dead staining, cells were sorted on a BD FACS Aria II at roughly 97-99% purity. Sorted cells were lysed in TCL buffer, and RNA was purified with a Norgen Single Cell RNA purification kit including DNase treatment.

General study outcomes and caveats: According to the targeted TCR-seq data, Tregs appeared to be more clonally expanded than Tconvs in every tissue, and both subsets had lower diversity in tumor than in lymph nodes. Tracking of the top-100 tumor clones could be carried out in just a couple of patients. Some clones from the top 100 tumor clones were found in both invaded and non-invaded nodes, which suggests recirculation between the tumor and the draining nodes. Roughly 12-25% of Treg TCRs were shared with Tconvs per tissue, interpreted as suggesting peripheral Treg induction. The data could not resolve whether Treg conversion took place in a given organ or whether converted Tregs recirculated between nodes and tumor. TCRs shared between the Treg and Tconv subsets were regarded as suggesting, but not proving, a common clonal origin.

Per the germline V gene (reference sequence), SEHNR is the CDR1 and FQNEAQ is the CDR2. The CDR3 goes from the cysteine to the phenylalanine over 15 residues. The read is trimmed to its CDR3 DNA, 45 bases read in frame from base 1. The germline V and J ends show losses of 5 bases and 6 bases respectively, and no gene match explains 7 bases of the junction. Sequenced sample: sorted memory CD4+ effector T cells from a lymph node. The sample's cell subset or site label, in plain terms: CD45RA-negative sorted CD4+ T cells (memory Tconv or effector/memory Treg). The clonotype comes from a female donor with luminal breast cancer. This sequence uses TRBV7-9 and TRBJ2-1; 10 of the junction bases match TRBD1. The sequenced DNA: TGTGCCAGCAGCCCCGGGACAGGGGCTCCCAATGAGCAGTTCTTC. It codes for CASSPGTGAPNEQFF.